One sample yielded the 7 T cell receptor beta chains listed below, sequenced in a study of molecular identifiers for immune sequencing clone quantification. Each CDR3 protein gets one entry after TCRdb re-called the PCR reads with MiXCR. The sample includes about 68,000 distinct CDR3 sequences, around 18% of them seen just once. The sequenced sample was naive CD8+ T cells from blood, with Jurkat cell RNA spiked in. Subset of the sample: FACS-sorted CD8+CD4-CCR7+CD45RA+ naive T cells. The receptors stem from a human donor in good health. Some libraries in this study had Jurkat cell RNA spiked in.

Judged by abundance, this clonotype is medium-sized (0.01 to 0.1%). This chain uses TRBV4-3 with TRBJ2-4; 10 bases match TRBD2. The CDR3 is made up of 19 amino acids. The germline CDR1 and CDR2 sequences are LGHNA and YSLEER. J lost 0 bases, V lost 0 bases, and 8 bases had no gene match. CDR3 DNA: TGCGCCAGCAGCCAAGATATAGCGGGAGGCCTGGCAGCCAAAAACATTCAGTACTTC. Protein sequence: CASSQDIAGGLAAKNIQYF.

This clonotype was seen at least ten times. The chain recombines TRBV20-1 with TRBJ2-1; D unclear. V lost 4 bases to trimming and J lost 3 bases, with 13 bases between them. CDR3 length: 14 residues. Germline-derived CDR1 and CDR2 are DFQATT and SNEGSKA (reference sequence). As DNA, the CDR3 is TGCAGTGCTAAAGCTAATGAGAACTACAATGAGCAGTTCTTC. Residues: CSAKANENYNEQFF.

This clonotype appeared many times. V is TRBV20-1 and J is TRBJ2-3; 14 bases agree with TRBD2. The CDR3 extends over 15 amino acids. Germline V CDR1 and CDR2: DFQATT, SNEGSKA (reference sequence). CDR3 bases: TGCAGGGGGACTAGCGGGAGTTTCCGCACAGATACGCAGTATTTT. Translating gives CRGTSGSFRTDTQYF.

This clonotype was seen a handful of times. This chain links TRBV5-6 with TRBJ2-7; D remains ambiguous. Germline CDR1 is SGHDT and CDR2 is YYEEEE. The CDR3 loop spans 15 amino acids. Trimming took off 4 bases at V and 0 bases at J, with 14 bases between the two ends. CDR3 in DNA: TGTGCCAGCAGCCCTACCAAGGATTACTCCTACGAGCAGTACTTC. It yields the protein CASSPTKDYSYEQYF.

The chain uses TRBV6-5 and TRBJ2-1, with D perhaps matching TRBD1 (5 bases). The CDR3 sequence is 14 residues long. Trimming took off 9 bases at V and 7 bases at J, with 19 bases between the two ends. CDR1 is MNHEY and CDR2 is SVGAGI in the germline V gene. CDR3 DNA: TGTGCCAGTTCCTGGGGCGAACAGCCGAATGAGCAGTTCTTC. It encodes CASSWGEQPNEQFF.

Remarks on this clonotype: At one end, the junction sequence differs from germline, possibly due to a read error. DNA of the CDR3: TGTGCCAGCCGTGGCGACTATGGCTGCACCTTC. This translates into CASRGDYGCTF. V and J are TRBV9 and TRBJ1-2; D gene unclear. CDR3 length: 11 residues. Germline CDR1 reads SGDLS; CDR2 reads YYNGEE.

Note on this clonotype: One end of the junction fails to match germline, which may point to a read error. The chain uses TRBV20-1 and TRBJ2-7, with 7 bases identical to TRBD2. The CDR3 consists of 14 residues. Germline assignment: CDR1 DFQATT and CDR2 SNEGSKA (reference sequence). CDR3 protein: CSARDGGGSYGQYF. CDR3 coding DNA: TGCAGTGCTAGAGATGGAGGCGGGAGCTACGGGCAGTACTTC.